This is a list of T cell receptor beta chains from one sample in a study of blood T cell repertoires in COVID-19. Assay: immunoSEQ multiplex PCR; the TCRdb copy retains only in-frame clones and omits some. This sample has about 110,000 clones, with roughly 86% found just once. The sequenced sample consisted of peripheral blood. These receptors all stem from a man between 40 and 49 years old with acute or convalescent COVID-19. The CDR3 runs from the conserved cysteine through the conserved F or W. Each record gives: clone size, CDR3 length, D gene, J gene, V gene, CDR3 DNA, CDR3 protein. A D gene is named only where the DNA matches it firmly. A row's size may be missing; if present it is once, few, many or a size class.

clone size: NA
CDR3 length: 16
D gene: TRBD1
J gene: TRBJ2-3
V gene: TRBV9
CDR3 DNA: TGTGCCAGCAGCGTACTTCCGGGACAGAGCACAGATACGCAGTATTTT
CDR3 protein: CASSVLPGQSTDTQYF

clone size: NA
CDR3 length: 15
D gene: NA
J gene: TRBJ2-7
V gene: TRBV6-5
CDR3 DNA: TGTGCCAGCAGTTACTCGTTGGAGGGGGCAGGTGAGCAGTACTTC
CDR3 protein: CASSYSLEGAGEQYF

clone size: NA
CDR3 length: 15
D gene: TRBD1
J gene: TRBJ1-6
V gene: TRBV10-3
CDR3 DNA: TGTGCCATACAAAAGGGACAGGGGGATAATTCACCCCTCCACTTT
CDR3 protein: CAIQKGQGDNSPLHF

clone size: NA
CDR3 length: 14
D gene: TRBD1
J gene: TRBJ1-1
V gene: TRBV19
CDR3 DNA: TGTGCCAGTAGTATTGGACAGGGAGGAACTGAAGCTTTCTTT
CDR3 protein: CASSIGQGGTEAFF

clone size: NA
CDR3 length: 13
D gene: TRBD2
J gene: TRBJ2-1
V gene: TRBV11-3
CDR3 DNA: TGTGCCAGCAGCCCCGTCCCGGGGGGGGAGCAGTTCTTC
CDR3 protein: CASSPVPGGEQFF

clone size: NA
CDR3 length: 15
D gene: NA
J gene: TRBJ1-1
V gene: TRBV27
CDR3 DNA: TGTGCCAGCAAATACTCCGGGGGGGCGAACACTGAAGCTTTCTTT
CDR3 protein: CASKYSGGANTEAFF

clone size: NA
CDR3 length: 16
D gene: NA
J gene: TRBJ1-6
V gene: TRBV19
CDR3 DNA: TGTGCCAGTAGCCGTACAGGGAGCTCCTATAATTCACCCCTCCACTTT
CDR3 protein: CASSRTGSSYNSPLHF

clone size: NA
CDR3 length: 13
D gene: NA
J gene: TRBJ2-3
V gene: TRBV9
CDR3 DNA: TGTGCCAGCAGTGTTAGGATGAGGGATACGCAGTATTTT
CDR3 protein: CASSVRMRDTQYF

clone size: NA
CDR3 length: 20
D gene: TRBD1
J gene: TRBJ1-4
V gene: TRBV10-3
CDR3 DNA: TGTGCCATCAGTGAGACCCACCCGTCCCCGGGACAGCCACTTAATGAAAAACTGTTTTTT
CDR3 protein: CAISETHPSPGQPLNEKLFF

clone size: few
CDR3 length: 15
D gene: NA
J gene: TRBJ1-4
V gene: TRBV5-1
CDR3 DNA: TGCGCCAGCAGCCAAAGCACAGGGTTGGAGGAAAAACTGTTTTTT
CDR3 protein: CASSQSTGLEEKLFF

clone size: NA
CDR3 length: 17
D gene: TRBD1
J gene: TRBJ2-6
V gene: TRBV5-6
CDR3 DNA: TGTGCCAGCAGCTTGGAGGGACAGATCTCTGGGGCCAACGTCCTGACTTTC
CDR3 protein: CASSLEGQISGANVLTF

clone size: few
CDR3 length: 11
D gene: TRBD1
J gene: TRBJ1-1
V gene: TRBV20-1
CDR3 DNA: TGCAGTGTCGGACAGGGAGTTGAAGCTTTCTTT
CDR3 protein: CSVGQGVEAFF

clone size: NA
CDR3 length: 18
D gene: TRBD1
J gene: TRBJ1-5
V gene: TRBV19
CDR3 DNA: TGTGCCAGTAGACCCTCGGGACAGGGGGTAAAGAGCAATCAGCCCCAGCATTTT
CDR3 protein: CASRPSGQGVKSNQPQHF

clone size: NA
CDR3 length: 13
D gene: NA
J gene: TRBJ2-3
V gene: TRBV7-2
CDR3 DNA: TGTGCCAGCAGGTATACAGGCACAGATACGCAGTATTTT
CDR3 protein: CASRYTGTDTQYF

clone size: NA
CDR3 length: 12
D gene: NA
J gene: TRBJ1-5
V gene: TRBV7-2
CDR3 DNA: TGTGCCAGCAGCCACCGACGGAGCTCCCAGCATTTT
CDR3 protein: CASSHRRSSQHF

clone size: NA
CDR3 length: 13
D gene: TRBD1
J gene: TRBJ1-1
V gene: TRBV5-6
CDR3 DNA: TGTGCCAGCGGGGGTAACAGGGGCACTGAAGCTTTCTTT
CDR3 protein: CASGGNRGTEAFF

clone size: NA
CDR3 length: 13
D gene: NA
J gene: TRBJ2-7
V gene: TRBV13
CDR3 DNA: TGTGCCAGCAGCTTAGGGCAGAACTACGAGCAGTACTTC
CDR3 protein: CASSLGQNYEQYF

clone size: NA
CDR3 length: 15
D gene: TRBD1
J gene: TRBJ2-2
V gene: TRBV24-1
CDR3 DNA: TGTGCCACCAGTGATGCCAGGGGGACCACCGGGGAGCTGTTTTTT
CDR3 protein: CATSDARGTTGELFF

clone size: NA
CDR3 length: 16
D gene: TRBD2
J gene: TRBJ2-1
V gene: TRBV18
CDR3 DNA: TGTGCCAGCTCACCAAGGAGCGGGGGCTCCTACAATGAGCAGTTCTTC
CDR3 protein: CASSPRSGGSYNEQFF

clone size: few
CDR3 length: 12
D gene: NA
J gene: TRBJ1-4
V gene: TRBV18
CDR3 DNA: TGTGCCAGCTCACGTCAGGGGGAAAAACTGTTTTTT
CDR3 protein: CASSRQGEKLFF

clone size: once
CDR3 length: 15
D gene: NA
J gene: TRBJ1-3
V gene: TRBV5-8
CDR3 DNA: TGTGCCAGCAGCTTGGGACAAGACTCTGGAAACACCATATATTTT
CDR3 protein: CASSLGQDSGNTIYF

clone size: NA
CDR3 length: 15
D gene: TRBD1
J gene: TRBJ1-1
V gene: TRBV18
CDR3 DNA: TGTGCCAGCTCACCGGGACAGGGGATGAACACTGAAGCTTTCTTT
CDR3 protein: CASSPGQGMNTEAFF

clone size: NA
CDR3 length: 16
D gene: NA
J gene: TRBJ1-4
V gene: TRBV30
CDR3 DNA: TGTGCCTGGAGTGTAATTTTCGGGGGTAAGGGTGAAAAACTGTTTTTT
CDR3 protein: CAWSVIFGGKGEKLFF

clone size: NA
CDR3 length: 15
D gene: TRBD2
J gene: TRBJ2-3
V gene: TRBV7-2
CDR3 DNA: TGTGCCAGCAGCTCGACTAGCGGGAGTGCAGATACGCAGTATTTT
CDR3 protein: CASSSTSGSADTQYF

clone size: NA
CDR3 length: 16
D gene: TRBD2
J gene: TRBJ2-1
V gene: TRBV10-1
CDR3 DNA: TGCGCCAGCAGTGAGTCTCCCCGCGGGGGGTACAATGAGCAGTTCTTC
CDR3 protein: CASSESPRGGYNEQFF

clone size: NA
CDR3 length: 14
D gene: TRBD1
J gene: TRBJ2-1
V gene: TRBV7-2
CDR3 DNA: TGTGCCAGCAGCCCTAGGGACAGGGGTCGGGAGCAGTTCTTC
CDR3 protein: CASSPRDRGREQFF

clone size: NA
CDR3 length: 15
D gene: NA
J gene: TRBJ2-1
V gene: TRBV10-2
CDR3 DNA: TGCGCCAGCACCGATCTAGCGAGCTCCTACAATGAGCAGTTCTTC
CDR3 protein: CASTDLASSYNEQFF

clone size: NA
CDR3 length: 12
D gene: NA
J gene: TRBJ1-3
V gene: TRBV28
CDR3 DNA: TGTGCCAGCAGGCGAACTGGAAACACCATATATTTT
CDR3 protein: CASRRTGNTIYF

clone size: NA
CDR3 length: 18
D gene: NA
J gene: TRBJ2-2
V gene: TRBV10-3
CDR3 DNA: TGTGCCATCAGTGAGTCGACTGGGGCCCCTCAGGGGACCGGGGAGCTGTTTTTT
CDR3 protein: CAISESTGAPQGTGELFF

clone size: NA
CDR3 length: 13
D gene: NA
J gene: TRBJ1-1
V gene: TRBV5-1
CDR3 DNA: TGCGCCAGCAGAACGACAGCGAACACTGAAGCTTTCTTT
CDR3 protein: CASRTTANTEAFF

clone size: NA
CDR3 length: 13
D gene: NA
J gene: TRBJ2-3
V gene: TRBV30
CDR3 DNA: TGTGCCTGGAGTCGCAGCGGGCCTTATACGCAGTATTTT
CDR3 protein: CAWSRSGPYTQYF

clone size: few
CDR3 length: 12
D gene: NA
J gene: TRBJ2-7
V gene: TRBV25-1
CDR3 DNA: TGTGCCAGCAGTCTTTGGGCGTACGAGCAGTACTTC
CDR3 protein: CASSLWAYEQYF

clone size: NA
CDR3 length: 13
D gene: TRBD2
J gene: TRBJ2-7
V gene: TRBV18
CDR3 DNA: TGTGCCAGCTCGGGACTAGCTTCCTACGAGCAGTACTTC
CDR3 protein: CASSGLASYEQYF

clone size: NA
CDR3 length: 17
D gene: TRBD1
J gene: TRBJ1-3
V gene: TRBV18
CDR3 DNA: TGTGCCAGCTCACCACCGGGACAGGGGGCTTCCGGAAACACCATATATTTT
CDR3 protein: CASSPPGQGASGNTIYF

clone size: NA
CDR3 length: 12
D gene: NA
J gene: TRBJ1-1
V gene: TRBV5-1
CDR3 DNA: TGCGCCAGCAGCGCCGGACAAAACGAAGCTTTCTTT
CDR3 protein: CASSAGQNEAFF

clone size: NA
CDR3 length: 14
D gene: TRBD1
J gene: TRBJ2-3
V gene: TRBV27
CDR3 DNA: TGTGCCAGCAGAAGACAGGGTCGCACAGATACGCAGTATTTT
CDR3 protein: CASRRQGRTDTQYF

clone size: few
CDR3 length: 15
D gene: NA
J gene: TRBJ2-1
V gene: TRBV5-8
CDR3 DNA: TGTGCCAGCAGCTTGGTTGGTCGGTCCGGCAATGAGCAGTTCTTC
CDR3 protein: CASSLVGRSGNEQFF

clone size: NA
CDR3 length: 13
D gene: NA
J gene: TRBJ1-1
V gene: TRBV10-3
CDR3 DNA: TGTGCCATCAGTGAGGGGGGCTACACTGAAGCTTTCTTT
CDR3 protein: CAISEGGYTEAFF

clone size: few
CDR3 length: 16
D gene: NA
J gene: TRBJ1-2
V gene: TRBV5-1
CDR3 DNA: TGCGCCAGCAGCCCAGGCACACCCATCAATAACTATGGCTACACCTTC
CDR3 protein: CASSPGTPINNYGYTF

clone size: few
CDR3 length: 11
D gene: TRBD2
J gene: TRBJ2-7
V gene: TRBV20-1
CDR3 DNA: TGCAGTGCTAGAGCGGGGGGGGAGCAGTACTTC
CDR3 protein: CSARAGGEQYF

clone size: NA
CDR3 length: 15
D gene: NA
J gene: TRBJ1-2
V gene: TRBV19
CDR3 DNA: TGTGCCAGTAGTACAATTCCGGGGGTCGACTATGGCTACACCTTC
CDR3 protein: CASSTIPGVDYGYTF

clone size: NA
CDR3 length: 14
D gene: NA
J gene: TRBJ1-2
V gene: TRBV9
CDR3 DNA: TGTGCCAGCAGCAAACAGGGAGCTAACTATGGCTACACCTTC
CDR3 protein: CASSKQGANYGYTF

clone size: NA
CDR3 length: 12
D gene: NA
J gene: TRBJ1-2
V gene: TRBV7-2
CDR3 DNA: TGTGCCTCGGGGGGACCTAACTATGGCTACACCTTC
CDR3 protein: CASGGPNYGYTF

clone size: NA
CDR3 length: 14
D gene: NA
J gene: TRBJ1-2
V gene: TRBV6-1
CDR3 DNA: TGTGCCAGCAGTGAAGCTATCAGGAACTATGGCTACACCTTC
CDR3 protein: CASSEAIRNYGYTF

clone size: NA
CDR3 length: 16
D gene: TRBD2
J gene: TRBJ2-2
V gene: TRBV3-1/TRBV3-2
CDR3 DNA: TGTGCCAGCAGCCGGTGGGGCGGGAGTAACACCGGGGAGCTGTTTTTT
CDR3 protein: CASSRWGGSNTGELFF